Listed below are T cell receptor beta chains from one sample, sequenced in a study of cytomegalovirus exposure and HLA in healthy donors. Using immunoSEQ multiplex PCR, the repertoire was profiled, and TCRdb retains in-frame clones only, with some absent. The sample lists about 140,000 clones, 55% to 80% occurring once. The specimen was PBMCs. The source is a human donor in good health. Both conserved end residues are part of each CDR3. The order of the fields is V gene, J gene, CDR3 protein.

TRBV7-8	TRBJ1-2	CASSPGQIYGYTF
TRBV5-1	TRBJ2-3	CASSLGPGTDTQYF
TRBV20-1	TRBJ2-7	CSAFNTYEQYF
TRBV28	TRBJ2-2	CASSLRNTGELFF
TRBV19	TRBJ1-3	CASSPTESGNTIYF
TRBV6-1	TRBJ1-5	CASSEGPKGSYSNQPQHF
TRBV27	TRBJ1-1	CASSLEAGGTEAFF
TRBV6-5	TRBJ2-3	CASSTPRGGTDTQYF
TRBV2	TRBJ2-3	CASSRLTSTDTQYF
TRBV29-1	TRBJ1-1	CSAGQGNSEAFF
TRBV27	TRBJ1-2	CASSPIPPGQRYGYTF
TRBV15	TRBJ1-4	CASRQPNEKLFF
TRBV7-9	TRBJ2-2	CASSSLRSGLYTGELFF
TRBV5-8	TRBJ2-1	CASSLEVAGASYNEQFF
TRBV6-1	TRBJ1-2	CASSGSGTGAYGYTF
TRBV15	TRBJ2-5	CATSRGEETQYF
TRBV9	TRBJ2-1	CASSRGLREYNEQFF
TRBV7-9	TRBJ2-7	CASSLGLAAAYEQYF
TRBV12-5	TRBJ2-7	CASGFSRGEQYF
TRBV5-4	TRBJ2-2	CASSPANTGELFF
TRBV7-2	TRBJ2-7	CASSPRRLAGTYEQYF
TRBV19	TRBJ1-1	CASSINRDRADTEAFF
TRBV6-1	TRBJ1-2	CASSGEVYGYTF
TRBV23-1	TRBJ2-3	CASSQPGQGCDTQYF
TRBV5-1	TRBJ2-3	CASSFTGLTDTQYF
TRBV11-2	TRBJ2-1	CASSLERANEQFF
TRBV7-8	TRBJ2-3	CASSARGGDSTDTQYF
TRBV4-1	TRBJ2-1	CASSQDLAGAYNEQFF
TRBV5-4	TRBJ1-2	CASSKQQGQVSGYTF
TRBV5-1	TRBJ2-5	CASSSSGGALETQYF
TRBV29-1	TRBJ1-1	CSAITGGRTEAFF
TRBV5-1	TRBJ2-1	CASSSELAGVGNEQFF
TRBV12-5	TRBJ2-7	CTSGLATGSEQYF
TRBV5-4	TRBJ2-6	CASSLAGRANVLTF
TRBV27	TRBJ2-7	CASSSRLAGEEQYF
TRBV11-2	TRBJ2-5	CASSSVGGTQYF
TRBV27	TRBJ1-4	CASSRSPGVVEKLFF
TRBV4-2	TRBJ2-7	CASSQVGLAGMYEQYF
TRBV5-1	TRBJ2-1	CASSVDSGNNEQFF
TRBV5-4	TRBJ1-5	CASSLEPQGNQPQHF